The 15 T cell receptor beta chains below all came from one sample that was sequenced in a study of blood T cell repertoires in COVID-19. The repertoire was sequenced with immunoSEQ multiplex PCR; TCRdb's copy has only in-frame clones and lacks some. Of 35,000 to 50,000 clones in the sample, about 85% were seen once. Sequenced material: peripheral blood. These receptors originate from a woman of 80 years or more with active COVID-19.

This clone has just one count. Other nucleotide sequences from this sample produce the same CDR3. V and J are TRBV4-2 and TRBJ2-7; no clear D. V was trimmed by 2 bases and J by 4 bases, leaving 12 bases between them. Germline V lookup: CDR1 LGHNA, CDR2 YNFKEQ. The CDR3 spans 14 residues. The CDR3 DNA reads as TGTGCCAGCAGCCAAACTCGGGTTTCGTACGAGCAGTACTTC. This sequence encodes CASSQTRVSYEQYF.

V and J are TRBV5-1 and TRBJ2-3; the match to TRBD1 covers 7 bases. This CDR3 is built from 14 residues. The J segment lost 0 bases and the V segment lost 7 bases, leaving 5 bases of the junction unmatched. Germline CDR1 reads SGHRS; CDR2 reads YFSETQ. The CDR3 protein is CASSTGPSTDTQYF. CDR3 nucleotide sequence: TGCGCCAGCTCGACAGGGCCCAGCACAGATACGCAGTATTTT.

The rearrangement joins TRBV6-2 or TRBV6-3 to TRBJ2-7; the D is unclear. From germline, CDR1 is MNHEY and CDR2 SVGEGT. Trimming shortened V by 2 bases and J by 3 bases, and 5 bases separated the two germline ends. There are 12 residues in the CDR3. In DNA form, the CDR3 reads TGTGCCAGCAGTTACGTATACTACGAGCAGTACTTC. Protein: CASSYVYYEQYF.

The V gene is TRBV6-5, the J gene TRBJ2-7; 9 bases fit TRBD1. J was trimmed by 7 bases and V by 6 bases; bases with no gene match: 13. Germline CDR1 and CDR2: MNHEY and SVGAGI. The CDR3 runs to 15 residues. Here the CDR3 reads CASSFQAGQGSEQYF. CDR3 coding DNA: TGTGCCAGCAGCTTCCAGGCGGGACAGGGAAGTGAGCAGTACTTC.

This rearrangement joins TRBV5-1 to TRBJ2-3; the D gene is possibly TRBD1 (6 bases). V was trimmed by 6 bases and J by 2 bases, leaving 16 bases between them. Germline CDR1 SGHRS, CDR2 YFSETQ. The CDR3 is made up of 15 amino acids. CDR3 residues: CASTKQGGPTDTQYF. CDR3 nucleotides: TGCGCCAGCACGAAACAGGGTGGTCCCACAGATACGCAGTATTTT. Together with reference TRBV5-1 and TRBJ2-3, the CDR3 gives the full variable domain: KAGVTQTPRYLIKTRGQQVTLSCSPISGHRSVSWYQQTPGQGLQFLFEYFSETQRNKGNFPGRFSGRQFSNSRSEMNVSTLELGDSALYLCASTKQGGPTDTQYFGPGTRLTVL.

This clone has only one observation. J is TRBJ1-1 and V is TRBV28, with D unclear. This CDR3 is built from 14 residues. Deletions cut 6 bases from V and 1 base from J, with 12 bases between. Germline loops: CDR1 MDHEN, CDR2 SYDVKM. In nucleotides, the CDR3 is TGTGCCAGCAGGATTCAGACTTCGAACACTGAAGCTTTCTTT. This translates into CASRIQTSNTEAFF.

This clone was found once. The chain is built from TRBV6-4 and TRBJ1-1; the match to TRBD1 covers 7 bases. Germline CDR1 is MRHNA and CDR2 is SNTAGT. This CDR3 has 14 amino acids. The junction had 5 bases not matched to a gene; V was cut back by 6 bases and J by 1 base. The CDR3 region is CASRRDRQNTEAFF. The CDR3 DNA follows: TGTGCCAGCAGAAGGGACAGACAGAACACTGAAGCTTTCTTT.

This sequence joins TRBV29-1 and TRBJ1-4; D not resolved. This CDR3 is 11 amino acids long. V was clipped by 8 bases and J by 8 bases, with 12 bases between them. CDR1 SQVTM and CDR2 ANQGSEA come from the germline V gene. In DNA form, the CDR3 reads TGCAGCTCGTGGGAGGGCGAAAAACTGTTTTTT. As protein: CSSWEGEKLFF.

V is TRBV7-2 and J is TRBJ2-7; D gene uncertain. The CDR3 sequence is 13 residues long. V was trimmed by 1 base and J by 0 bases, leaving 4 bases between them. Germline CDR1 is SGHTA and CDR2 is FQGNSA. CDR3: CASSLDYSYEQYF. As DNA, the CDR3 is TGTGCCAGCAGCTTAGATTACTCCTACGAGCAGTACTTC.

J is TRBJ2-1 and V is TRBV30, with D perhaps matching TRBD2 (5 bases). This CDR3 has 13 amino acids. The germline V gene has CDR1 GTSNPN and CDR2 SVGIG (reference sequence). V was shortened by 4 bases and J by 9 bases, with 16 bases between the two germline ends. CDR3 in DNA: TGTGCCTGGATCTCCGCGGGTGGCGGTGAGCAGTTCTTC. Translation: CAWISAGGGEQFF. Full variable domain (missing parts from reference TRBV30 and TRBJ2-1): SQTIHQWPATLVQPVGSPLSLECTVEGTSNPNLYWYRQAAGRGLQLLFYSVGIGQISSEVPQNLSASRPQDRQFILSSKKLLLSDSGFYLCAWISAGGGEQFFGPGTRLTVL.

The CDR3 DNA follows: TGTGCCAGCAGCGTATCAGGGTTCACTGGAAACACCATATATTTT. It translates to CASSVSGFTGNTIYF. V usage is TRBV9 and J usage is TRBJ1-3; maybe TRBD1 (5 bases). The CDR3 sequence is 15 residues long. Germline CDR1 is SGDLS and CDR2 is YYNGEE. V was clipped by 1 base and J by 2 bases, with 10 bases between them.

CDR3 sequence: CASSSMRSSGANVLTF. CDR3 DNA: TGTGCCAGCAGCTCCATGAGAAGCTCTGGGGCCAACGTCCTGACTTTC. The chain carries TRBV7-2 and TRBJ2-6; the D is unclear. The V gene's germline CDR1 is SGHTA and CDR2 FQGNSA. CDR3 size: 16 residues. The V gene lost 4 bases and the J gene lost 0 bases, with 10 bases spanning the gap. The variable domain in full, completed from reference TRBV7-2 and TRBJ2-6, reads GAGVSQSPSNKVTEKGKDVELRCDPISGHTALYWYRQSLGQGLEFLIYFQGNSAPDKSGLPSDRFSAERTGGSVSTLTIQRTQQEDSAVYLCASSSMRSSGANVLTFGAGSRLTVL.

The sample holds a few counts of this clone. DNA for the CDR3: TGTGCCACCAGCAGAGACAGGGGGGAGACTGAAGCTTTCTTT. This translates into CATSRDRGETEAFF. The V call is TRBV15, the J call TRBJ1-1; 7 bases fit TRBD1. The length of the CDR3 is 14 residues. Germline CDR1 reads LNHNV; CDR2 reads YYDKDF (reference sequence). V was pared by 0 bases and J by 5 bases, with 3 bases of the junction left unmatched.

The CDR3 DNA follows: TGCAGCGTTGAAGAACAATCCACTGAAGCTTTCTTT. This encodes CSVEEQSTEAFF. The genes are TRBV29-1 and TRBJ1-1; no clear D gene. Per germline, CDR1 SQVTM and CDR2 ANQGSEA. V gave up 0 bases and J gave up 4 bases, with 6 bases separating them. CDR3 length equals 12 residues.

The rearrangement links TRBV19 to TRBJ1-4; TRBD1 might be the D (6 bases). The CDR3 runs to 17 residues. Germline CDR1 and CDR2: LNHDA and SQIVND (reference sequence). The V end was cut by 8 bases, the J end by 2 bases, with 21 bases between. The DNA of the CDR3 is TGTGCCAGTGCAGACTTTACAGGGTCTTCGACTAATGAAAAACTGTTTTTT. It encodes CASADFTGSSTNEKLFF.